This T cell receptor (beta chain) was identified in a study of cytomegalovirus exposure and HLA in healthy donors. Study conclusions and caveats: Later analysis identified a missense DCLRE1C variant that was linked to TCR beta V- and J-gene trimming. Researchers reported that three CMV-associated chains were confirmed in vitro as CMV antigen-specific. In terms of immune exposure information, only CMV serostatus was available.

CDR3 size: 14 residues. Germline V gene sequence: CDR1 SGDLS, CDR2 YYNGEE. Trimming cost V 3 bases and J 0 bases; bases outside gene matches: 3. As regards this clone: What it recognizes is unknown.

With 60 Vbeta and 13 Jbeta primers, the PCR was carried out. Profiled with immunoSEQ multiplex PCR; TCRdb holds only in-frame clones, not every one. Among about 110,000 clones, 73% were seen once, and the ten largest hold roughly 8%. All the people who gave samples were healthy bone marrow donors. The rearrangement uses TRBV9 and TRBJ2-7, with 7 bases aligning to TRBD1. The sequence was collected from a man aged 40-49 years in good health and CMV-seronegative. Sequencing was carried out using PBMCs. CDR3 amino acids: CASSAGDSSYEQYF. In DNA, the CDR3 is TGTGCCAGCAGCGCAGGGGACAGCTCCTACGAGCAGTACTTC.